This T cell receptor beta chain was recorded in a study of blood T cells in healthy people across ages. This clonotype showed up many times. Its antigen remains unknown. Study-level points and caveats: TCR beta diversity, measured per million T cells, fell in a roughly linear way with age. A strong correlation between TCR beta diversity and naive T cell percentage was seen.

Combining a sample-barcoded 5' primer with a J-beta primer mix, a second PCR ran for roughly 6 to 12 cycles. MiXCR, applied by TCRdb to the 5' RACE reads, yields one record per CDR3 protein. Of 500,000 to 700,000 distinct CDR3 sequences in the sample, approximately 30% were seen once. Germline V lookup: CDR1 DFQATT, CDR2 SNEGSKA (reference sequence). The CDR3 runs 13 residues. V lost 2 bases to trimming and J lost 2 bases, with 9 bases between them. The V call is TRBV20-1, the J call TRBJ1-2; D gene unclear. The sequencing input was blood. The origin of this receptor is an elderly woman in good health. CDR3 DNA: TGCAGTGCTAGATTTGCAAGGAACTATGGCTACACCTTC. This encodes CSARFARNYGYTF.